The rows below give T cell receptor beta chains drawn from one sample of a study of shared clonotypes between healthy human individuals. Here immunoSEQ multiplex PCR was the method, and the copy in TCRdb shows in-frame clones only, minus some. The table lists 1 million to 1.2 million clones, around three quarters of them singletons. Sequences were obtained from memory CD4+ T cells from PBMCs. The source of these receptors is a man younger than 35 in good health. Some clones in this sample may be carry-over from other donors' samples. Each CDR3 is given with its conserved first and last residue. A D gene is named only where the DNA matches it firmly. Clone size is given for some rows only: seen once, a few or many times, or a class if the clone is expanded.

>TRBJ2-6|NA|TRBV2|17|NA
CASSEAGRRSGANVLTF
TGTGCCAGCAGTGAAGCAGGGCGTCGCTCTGGGGCCAACGTCCTGACTTTC
>TRBJ2-5|NA|TRBV11-2|14|NA
CASTLGVRGETQYF
TGTGCCAGCACCCTAGGGGTCCGGGGGGAGACCCAGTACTTC
>TRBJ2-7|TRBD1|TRBV7-2|14|NA
CASSSRQGSYEQYF
TGTGCCAGCAGCTCCCGACAGGGGAGCTACGAGCAGTACTTC
>TRBJ2-7|NA|TRBV11-2|14|NA
CASSLAALLREQYF
TGTGCCAGCAGCTTAGCCGCACTCCTCAGGGAGCAGTACTTC
>TRBJ2-1|TRBD1|TRBV7-9|15|many
CASSLKGQVYNEQFF
TGTGCCAGCAGCTTAAAGGGACAGGTCTACAATGAGCAGTTCTTC
>TRBJ1-5|NA|TRBV19|13|NA
CASSFQLNQPQHF
TGTGCCAGTAGTTTTCAGCTCAATCAGCCCCAGCATTTT
>TRBJ2-7|NA|TRBV12-2|15|NA
CASRFILADIYEQYF
TGTGCAAGTCGCTTCATACTAGCGGATATCTACGAGCAGTACTTC
>TRBJ1-2|NA|TRBV6-5|13|NA
CACRDTANYGYTF
TGTGCCTGCCGGGACACCGCTAACTATGGCTACACCTTC
>TRBJ1-2|NA|TRBV28|12|once
CASRTLTDGYTF
TGTGCCAGTAGGACTCTAACTGATGGCTACACCTTC
>TRBJ2-4|TRBD1|TRBV7-2|18|few
CASSFRHRGRGTKNIQYF
TGTGCCAGCAGCTTCAGACACAGGGGGCGCGGGACCAAAAACATTCAGTACTTC
>TRBJ2-3|NA|TRBV5-4|13|NA
CASSGGAVGTQYF
TGTGCCAGCAGCGGGGGCGCCGTAGGTACGCAGTATTTT
>TRBJ1-1|NA|TRBV6-1|14|NA
CASSEGAWANEAFF
TGTGCCAGCAGTGAAGGAGCGTGGGCCAATGAAGCTTTCTTT
>TRBJ1-2|NA|TRBV20-1|11|NA
CSARDRYGYTF
TGCAGTGCTAGAGATCGGTACGGCTACACCTTC
>TRBJ2-5|TRBD2|TRBV25-1|15|NA
CASSEGGLLGETQYF
TGTGCCAGCAGCGAGGGAGGGCTATTGGGCGAGACCCAGTACTTC
>TRBJ2-3|TRBD1|TRBV29-1|14|NA
CSVGGTGGRDTQYF
TGCAGCGTTGGCGGGACAGGGGGCAGAGATACGCAGTATTTT
>TRBJ1-2|TRBD1|TRBV5-6|15|NA
CASSAGTGRGYGYTF
TGTGCCAGCAGCGCCGGGACAGGACGCGGCTATGGCTACACCTTC
>TRBJ2-1|TRBD2|TRBV4-1|19|once
CASSRPGLAGGASQNEQFF
TGCGCCAGCAGCCGGCCGGGACTAGCGGGAGGAGCCTCACAGAATGAGCAGTTCTTC
>TRBJ2-7|NA|TRBV6-1|13|NA
CASSSAGAGGQYF
TGTGCCAGCAGTTCTGCCGGAGCAGGCGGGCAGTACTTC
>TRBJ2-4|NA|TRBV19|15|many
CASSPGGGRGDIQYF
TGTGCCAGTAGTCCAGGAGGGGGCCGGGGGGACATTCAGTACTTC
>TRBJ2-7|NA|TRBV7-2|14|NA
CASSLDRGTYEQYF
TGTGCCAGCAGCTTAGATCGCGGGACCTACGAGCAGTACTTC
>TRBJ2-3|NA|TRBV30|13|NA
CAWSVTPSDTQYF
TGTGCCTGGAGTGTAACTCCGTCAGATACGCAGTATTTT
>TRBJ2-3|TRBD2|TRBV28|14|NA
CASWGLAETDTQYF
TGTGCCAGCTGGGGTCTAGCGGAGACAGATACGCAGTATTTT
>TRBJ2-1|TRBD2|TRBV7-9|16|NA
CASSSRLSGVYNEQFF
TGTGCCAGCAGCTCACGCCTTAGCGGGGTCTACAATGAGCAGTTCTTC
>TRBJ2-3|NA|TRBV9|15|NA
CASSVDGGTTDTQYF
TGTGCCAGCAGCGTAGATGGGGGGACCACAGATACGCAGTATTTT
>TRBJ2-2|TRBD2|TRBV6-1|13|NA
CASRGSGTGELFF
TGTGCCAGCAGGGGTAGCGGGACCGGGGAGCTGTTTTTT
>TRBJ2-3|NA|TRBV5-1|16|NA
CASSLGGVRVTDTQYF
TGCGCCAGCAGCTTGGGGGGAGTGAGGGTCACAGATACGCAGTATTTT
>TRBJ2-3|TRBD2|TRBV9|15|NA
CASSTRREGTDTQYF
TGTGCCAGCAGCACCCGGCGGGAGGGAACAGATACGCAGTATTTT
>TRBJ2-1|NA|TRBV5-1|13|few
CASSLDSYNEQFF
TGCGCCAGCAGCTTGGACTCCTACAATGAGCAGTTCTTC
>TRBJ2-2|NA|TRBV9|16|NA
CASSVGLGLMAGELFF
TGTGCCAGCAGCGTAGGTCTTGGACTAATGGCCGGGGAGCTGTTTTTT
>TRBJ2-3|NA|TRBV7-2|13|NA
CASSPPSQVTQYF
TGTGCCAGCAGCCCCCCTTCCCAGGTCACGCAGTATTTT
>TRBJ2-4|TRBD2|TRBV7-9|16|NA
CASSPPAGLGLVIQYF
TGTGCCAGCAGCCCGCCGGCGGGACTAGGGCTTGTCATTCAGTACTTC
>TRBJ1-3|TRBD1|TRBV18|16|NA
CASSPAGQGSGNTIYF
TGTGCCAGCTCACCAGCTGGACAGGGCTCTGGAAACACCATATATTTT
>TRBJ1-2|NA|TRBV7-9|15|few
CASSLNREGNYGYTF
TGTGCCAGCAGCTTAAACAGGGAGGGTAACTATGGCTACACCTTC
>TRBJ2-1|TRBD1|TRBV5-1|15|NA
CASSLTGGNYNEQFF
TGCGCCAGCAGCTTGACAGGGGGCAACTACAATGAGCAGTTCTTC
>TRBJ1-2|NA|TRBV5-5|16|NA
CASSLDSVRGSIGYTF
TGTGCCAGCAGCTTGGATTCGGTCAGGGGTTCTATTGGCTACACCTTC
>TRBJ1-5|NA|TRBV6-5|14|NA
CASSKAGGNQPQHF
TGTGCCAGCAGCAAAGCCGGGGGGAATCAGCCCCAGCATTTT
>TRBJ2-1|NA|TRBV5-1|15|NA
CASSLWRVSYNEQFF
TGCGCCAGCAGCTTGTGGAGGGTGAGTTACAATGAGCAGTTCTTC
>TRBJ2-5|TRBD1|TRBV30|11|NA
CAWGTEETQYF
TGTGCCTGGGGGACAGAAGAGACCCAGTACTTC
>TRBJ2-7|TRBD1|TRBV29-1|12|once
CSVESTGVEQYF
TGCAGCGTTGAGTCAACAGGGGTCGAGCAGTACTTC
>TRBJ1-2|TRBD1|TRBV7-9|14|NA
CASSRDRTLGGYTF
TGTGCCAGCAGTCGGGACAGGACCCTGGGCGGCTACACCTTC
>TRBJ2-1|TRBD2|TRBV5-1|17|NA
CASSLQGLASPYNEQFF
TGCGCCAGCAGCTTACAGGGACTAGCGTCCCCCTACAATGAGCAGTTCTTC
>TRBJ1-1|TRBD1|TRBV7-9|15|NA
CASSLRGQGATEAFF
TGTGCCAGCAGCTTAAGGGGACAGGGGGCCACTGAAGCTTTCTTT
>TRBJ1-5|NA|TRBV5-4|16|NA
CASSPRGGDGNQPQHF
TGTGCCAGCAGCCCTCGGGGGGGGGATGGCAATCAGCCCCAGCATTTT
>TRBJ2-7|TRBD2|TRBV5-5|14|NA
CASSPEAGRDEQYF
TGTGCCAGCAGCCCGGAGGCAGGGAGGGACGAGCAGTACTTC
>TRBJ2-5|NA|TRBV15|16|NA
CATSREWAGGEETQYF
TGTGCCACCAGCAGAGAGTGGGCAGGCGGAGAAGAGACCCAGTACTTC
>TRBJ1-6|NA|TRBV6-5|15|NA
CASSYSSSYNSPLHF
TGTGCCAGCAGTTACTCGAGCTCCTATAATTCACCCCTCCACTTT
>TRBJ1-5|NA|TRBV9|16|NA
CASSVGIGPLGQPQHF
TGTGCCAGCAGCGTAGGGATTGGGCCCCTGGGTCAGCCCCAGCATTTT
>TRBJ2-1|NA|TRBV7-8|14|few
CASTRGGRDNEQFF
TGTGCCAGCACCCGAGGGGGTCGGGACAATGAGCAGTTCTTC
>TRBJ1-4|TRBD1|TRBV30|13|few
CAWDRGANEKLFF
TGTGCCTGGGACAGGGGAGCTAATGAAAAACTGTTTTTT
>TRBJ1-5|NA|TRBV28|14|NA
CASSFSAGNQPQHF
TGTGCCAGCAGTTTTTCGGCGGGCAATCAGCCCCAGCATTTT
>TRBJ2-1|TRBD1|TRBV7-3|14|NA
CASSVQGAANEQFF
TGTGCCAGCAGCGTCCAGGGGGCAGCGAATGAGCAGTTCTTC
>TRBJ1-5|NA|TRBV6-4|14|few
CASSDWGRYQPQHF
TGTGCCAGCAGTGACTGGGGACGCTATCAGCCCCAGCATTTT
>TRBJ1-2|NA|TRBV29-1|12|NA
CSVGQETYGYTF
TGCAGCGTTGGGCAGGAAACCTATGGCTACACCTTC
>TRBJ2-2|TRBD2|TRBV9|15|once
CASRTTSGNTGELFF
TGTGCCAGCAGAACGACTAGCGGAAACACCGGGGAGCTGTTTTTT